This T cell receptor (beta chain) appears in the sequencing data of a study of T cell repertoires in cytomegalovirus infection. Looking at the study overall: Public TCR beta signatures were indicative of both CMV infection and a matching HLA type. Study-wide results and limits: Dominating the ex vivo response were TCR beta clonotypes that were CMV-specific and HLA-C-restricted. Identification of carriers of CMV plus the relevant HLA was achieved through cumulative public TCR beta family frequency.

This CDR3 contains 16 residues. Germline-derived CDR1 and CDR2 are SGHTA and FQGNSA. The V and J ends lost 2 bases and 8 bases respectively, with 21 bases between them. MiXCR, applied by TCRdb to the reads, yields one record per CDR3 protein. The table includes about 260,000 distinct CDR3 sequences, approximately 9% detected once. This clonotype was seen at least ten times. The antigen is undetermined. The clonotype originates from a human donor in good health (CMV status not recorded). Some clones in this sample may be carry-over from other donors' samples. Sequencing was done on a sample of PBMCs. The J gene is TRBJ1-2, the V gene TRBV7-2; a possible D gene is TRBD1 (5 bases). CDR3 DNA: TGTGCCAGCAGCTTACTCGTGGGAGGCGGGGCAGGGGGCTACACCTTC. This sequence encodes CASSLLVGGGAGGYTF.